There are many counts of the clone carrying this T cell receptor (beta chain). Its antigen is still unknown. The sample comes from a study of human T cells and chemical hapten exposure. Study-wide results and caveats: There was no change with DPC sensitization in TCRs above 1 in 1000 frequency.

Indicated time point: patch test 1, 2 weeks after DPC sensitization. Treatment described: therapeutic diphenylcyclopropenone sensitization with weekly scalp DPC. Total RNA was isolated from whole blood that had not been fractionated. Germline loops: CDR1 SQVTM, CDR2 ANQGSEA. The CDR3 consists of 11 residues. Trimming left V 3 bases short and J 1 base short, with 3 bases between. TCRdb reprocessed the RACE reads with MiXCR, giving one entry per CDR3 protein. The sample records under 200,000 distinct CDR3 sequences, about 14% being singletons. This sequence joins TRBV29-1 and TRBJ1-1, with D hard to call. The clonotype was recovered from a woman aged 25 to 39 with alopecia areata. Some clones in this sample may be carry-over from other donors' samples. This specimen was whole blood, taken in connection with sensitization to the hapten diphenylcyclopropenone (DPC). Here the CDR3 DNA reads TGCAGCGTTGAGGGGAACACTGAAGCTTTCTTT. Protein product: CSVEGNTEAFF.